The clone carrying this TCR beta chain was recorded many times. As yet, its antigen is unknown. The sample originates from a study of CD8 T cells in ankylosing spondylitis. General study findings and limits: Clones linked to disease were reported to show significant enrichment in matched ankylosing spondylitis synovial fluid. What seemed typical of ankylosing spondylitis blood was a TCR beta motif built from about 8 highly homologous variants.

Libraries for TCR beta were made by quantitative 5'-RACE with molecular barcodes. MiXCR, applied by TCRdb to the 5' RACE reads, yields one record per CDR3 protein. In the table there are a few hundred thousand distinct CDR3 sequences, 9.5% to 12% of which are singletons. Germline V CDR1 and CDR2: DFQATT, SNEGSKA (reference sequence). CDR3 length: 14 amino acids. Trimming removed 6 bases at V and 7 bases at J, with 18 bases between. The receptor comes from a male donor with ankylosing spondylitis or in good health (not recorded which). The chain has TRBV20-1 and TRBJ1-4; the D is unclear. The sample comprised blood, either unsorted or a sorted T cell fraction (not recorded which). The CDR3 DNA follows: TGCAGTGCCCCACCCCCGGGTACAAGTGAAAAACTGTTTTTT. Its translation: CSAPPPGTSEKLFF.